The clone carrying this TCR beta chain was observed a single time. The CDR3 is 15 amino acids. This sample is drawn from a study of memory CD8 T cells in hepatitis C reinfection. As for the study in general: Between 55 and 20 weeks before reinfection detection, pre-reinfection samples were drawn.

The sample's time point: pre-reinfection, 55 to 20 weeks before reinfection detection. The sorted cells went straight to TCR sequencing with no prior in vitro expansion. Only in-frame clones appear in the TCRdb table, and some are missing; sequencing was by immunoSEQ multiplex PCR. The sample consists of over 50,000 clones, roughly 86% of them appearing once. The chain uses TRBV12-2 and TRBJ2-2; TRBD1 is the table's D call, not checked against the DNA. TRBV12-2 is shown as a pseudogene. The sample comprised naive CD8+ T cells sorted from blood. This TCR came from a man aged 18 to 29 with hepatitis C virus infection. As DNA, the CDR3 is TGTGCAAGTCGCCCGGACATCCCACTCACCGGGGAGCTGTTTTTT. Encoded protein: CASRPDIPLTGELFF.